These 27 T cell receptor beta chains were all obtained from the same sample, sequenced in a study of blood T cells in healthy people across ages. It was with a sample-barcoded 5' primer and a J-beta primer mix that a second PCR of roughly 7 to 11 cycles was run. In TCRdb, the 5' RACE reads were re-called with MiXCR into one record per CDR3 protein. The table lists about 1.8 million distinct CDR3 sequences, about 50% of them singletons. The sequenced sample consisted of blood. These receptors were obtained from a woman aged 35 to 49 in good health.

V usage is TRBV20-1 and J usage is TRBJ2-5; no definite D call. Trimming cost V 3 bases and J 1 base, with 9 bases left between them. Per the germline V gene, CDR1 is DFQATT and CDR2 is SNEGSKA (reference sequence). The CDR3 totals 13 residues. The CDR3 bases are TGCAGTGCTAGTAGTTCCTTCCAAGAGACCCAGTACTTC. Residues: CSASSSFQETQYF.

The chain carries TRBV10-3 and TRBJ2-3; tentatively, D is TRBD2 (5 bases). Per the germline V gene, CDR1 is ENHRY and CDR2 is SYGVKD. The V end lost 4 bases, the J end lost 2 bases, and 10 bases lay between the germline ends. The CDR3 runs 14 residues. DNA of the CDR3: TGTGCCATCAGTGTTCAGCGGCTCACAGATACGCAGTATTTT. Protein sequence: CAISVQRLTDTQYF.

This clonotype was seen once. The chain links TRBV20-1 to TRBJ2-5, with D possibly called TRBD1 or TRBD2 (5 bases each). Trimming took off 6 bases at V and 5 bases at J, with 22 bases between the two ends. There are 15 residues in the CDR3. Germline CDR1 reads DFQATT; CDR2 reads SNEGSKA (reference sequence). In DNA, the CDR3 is TGCAGTGCGAGGCGCCGGGACCCAATGACGGAGACCCAGTACTTC. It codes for CSARRRDPMTETQYF.

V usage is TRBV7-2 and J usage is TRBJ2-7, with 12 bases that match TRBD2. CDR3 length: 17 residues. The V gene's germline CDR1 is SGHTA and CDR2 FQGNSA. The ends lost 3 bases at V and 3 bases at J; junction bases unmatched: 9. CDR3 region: CASSFRTSGVPDYEQYF. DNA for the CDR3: TGTGCCAGCAGCTTCCGGACTAGCGGGGTGCCCGACTACGAGCAGTACTTC.

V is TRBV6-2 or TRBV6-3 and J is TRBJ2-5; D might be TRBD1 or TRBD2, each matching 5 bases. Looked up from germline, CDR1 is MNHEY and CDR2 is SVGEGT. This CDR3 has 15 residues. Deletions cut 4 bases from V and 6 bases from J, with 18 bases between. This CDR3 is CASSSGPPNWQTQYF. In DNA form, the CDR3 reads TGTGCCAGCAGTTCGGGACCCCCAAACTGGCAGACCCAGTACTTC.

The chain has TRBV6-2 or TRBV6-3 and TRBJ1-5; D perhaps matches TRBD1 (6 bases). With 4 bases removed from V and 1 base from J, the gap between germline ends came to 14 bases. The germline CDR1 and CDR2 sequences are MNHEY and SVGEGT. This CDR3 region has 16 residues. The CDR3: CASSSPGGESNQPQHF. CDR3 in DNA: TGTGCCAGCAGTTCTCCGGGGGGCGAGAGCAATCAGCCCCAGCATTTT.

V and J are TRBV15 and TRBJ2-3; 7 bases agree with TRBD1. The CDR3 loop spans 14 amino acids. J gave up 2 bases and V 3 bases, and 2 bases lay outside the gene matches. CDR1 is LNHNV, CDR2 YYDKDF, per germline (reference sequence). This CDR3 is CATSSGTVTDTQYF. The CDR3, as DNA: TGTGCCACCAGCAGCGGGACAGTCACAGATACGCAGTATTTT.

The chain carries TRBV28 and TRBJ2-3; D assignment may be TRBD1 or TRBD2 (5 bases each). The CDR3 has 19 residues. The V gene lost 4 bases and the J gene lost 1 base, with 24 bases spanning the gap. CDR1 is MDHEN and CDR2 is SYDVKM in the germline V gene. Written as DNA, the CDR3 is TGTGCCAGCAGTTCCATCATCCCTCAGTTAGGGGACCGCACAGATACGCAGTATTTT. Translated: CASSSIIPQLGDRTDTQYF.

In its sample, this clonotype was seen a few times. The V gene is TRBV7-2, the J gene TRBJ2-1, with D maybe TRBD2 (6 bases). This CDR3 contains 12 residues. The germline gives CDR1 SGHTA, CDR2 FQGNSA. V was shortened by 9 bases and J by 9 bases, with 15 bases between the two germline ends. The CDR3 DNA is TGTGCCAGTGAAGGAGGGGCGTCTGAGCAGTTCTTC. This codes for CASEGGASEQFF.

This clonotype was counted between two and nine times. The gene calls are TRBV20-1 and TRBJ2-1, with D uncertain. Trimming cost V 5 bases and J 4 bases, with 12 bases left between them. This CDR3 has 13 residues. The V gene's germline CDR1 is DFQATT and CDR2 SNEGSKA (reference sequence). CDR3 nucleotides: TGCAGTGCTCAAAACTCCTTGTACAATGAGCAGTTCTTC. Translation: CSAQNSLYNEQFF.

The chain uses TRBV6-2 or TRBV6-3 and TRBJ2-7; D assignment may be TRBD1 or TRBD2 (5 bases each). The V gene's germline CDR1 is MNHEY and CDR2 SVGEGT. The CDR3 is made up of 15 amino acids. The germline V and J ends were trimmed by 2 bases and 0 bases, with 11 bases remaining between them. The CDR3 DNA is TGTGCCAGCAGTTACGTTTTGGGGGACTCCTACGAGCAGTACTTC. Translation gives CASSYVLGDSYEQYF.

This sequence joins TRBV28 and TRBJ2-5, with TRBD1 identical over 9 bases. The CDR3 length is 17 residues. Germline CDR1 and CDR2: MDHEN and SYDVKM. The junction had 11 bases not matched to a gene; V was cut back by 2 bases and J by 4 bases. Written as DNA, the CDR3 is TGTGCCAGCAGTTTAGCGGGACAGGGAATTAGGGGAGAGACCCAGTACTTC. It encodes CASSLAGQGIRGETQYF. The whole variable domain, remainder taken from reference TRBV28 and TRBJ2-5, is DVKVTQSSRYLVKRTGEKVFLECVQDMDHENMFWYRQDPGLGLRLIYFSYDVKMKEKGDIPEGYSVSREKKERFSLILESASTNQTSMYLCASSLAGQGIRGETQYFGPGTRLLVL.

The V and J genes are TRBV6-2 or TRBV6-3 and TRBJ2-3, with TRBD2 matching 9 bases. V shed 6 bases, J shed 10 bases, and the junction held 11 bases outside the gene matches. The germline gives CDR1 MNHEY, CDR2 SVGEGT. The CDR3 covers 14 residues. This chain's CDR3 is CASRSSGAPTAQYF. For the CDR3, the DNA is TGTGCCAGCAGATCTAGCGGGGCCCCGACGGCGCAGTATTTT.

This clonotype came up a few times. Here the CDR3 DNA reads TGTGCCAGCAGTAGGGGACCAATCATCAATTACAATGAGCAGTTCTTC. This codes for CASSRGPIINYNEQFF. V gene TRBV12-3 or TRBV12-4 combines with J gene TRBJ2-1; possibly TRBD1 or TRBD2 for D (5 bases each). The V end was cut by 5 bases, the J end by 4 bases, with 18 bases between. The CDR3 spans 16 residues.

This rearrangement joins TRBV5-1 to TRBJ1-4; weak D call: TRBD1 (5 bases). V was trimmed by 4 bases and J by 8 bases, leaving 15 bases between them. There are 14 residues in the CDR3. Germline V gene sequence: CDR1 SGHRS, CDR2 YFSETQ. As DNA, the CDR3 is TGCGCCAGCAGCCCCGCAGGGTATAGGGAAAAACTGTTTTTT. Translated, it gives CASSPAGYREKLFF.

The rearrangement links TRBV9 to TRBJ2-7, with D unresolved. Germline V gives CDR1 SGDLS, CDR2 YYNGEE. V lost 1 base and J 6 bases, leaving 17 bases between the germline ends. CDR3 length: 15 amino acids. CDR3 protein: CASSVSPETLGEQYF. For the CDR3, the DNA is TGTGCCAGCAGCGTATCGCCTGAGACCCTTGGCGAGCAGTACTTC.

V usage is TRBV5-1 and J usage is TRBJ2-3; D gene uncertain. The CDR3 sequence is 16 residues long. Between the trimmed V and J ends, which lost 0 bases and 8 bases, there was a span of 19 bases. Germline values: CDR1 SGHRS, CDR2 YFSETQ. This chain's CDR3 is CASSLVAPDFSRTQYF. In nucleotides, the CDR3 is TGCGCCAGCAGCTTGGTGGCCCCCGACTTTAGCCGTACGCAGTATTTT.

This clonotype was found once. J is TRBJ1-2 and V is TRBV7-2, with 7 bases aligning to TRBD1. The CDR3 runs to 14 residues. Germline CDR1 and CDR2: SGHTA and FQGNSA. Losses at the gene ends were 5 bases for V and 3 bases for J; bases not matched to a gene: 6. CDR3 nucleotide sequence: TGTGCCAGCAGCCTACGGGACAGATACTATGGCTACACCTTC. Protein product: CASSLRDRYYGYTF.

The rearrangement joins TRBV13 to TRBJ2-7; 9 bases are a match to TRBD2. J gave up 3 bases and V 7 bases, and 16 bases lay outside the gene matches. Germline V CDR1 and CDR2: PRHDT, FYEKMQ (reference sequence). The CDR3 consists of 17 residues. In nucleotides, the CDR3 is TGTGCCAGCATCGAAAGCGGGGGGCCCGACATTGGCTACGAGCAGTACTTC. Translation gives CASIESGGPDIGYEQYF.

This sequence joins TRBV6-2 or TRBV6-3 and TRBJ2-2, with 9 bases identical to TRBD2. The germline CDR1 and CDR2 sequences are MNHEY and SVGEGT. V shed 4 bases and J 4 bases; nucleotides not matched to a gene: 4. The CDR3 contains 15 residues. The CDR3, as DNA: TGTGCCAGCAGTTTAGCGGGGGTTCTCACCGGGGAGCTGTTTTTT. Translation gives CASSLAGVLTGELFF.

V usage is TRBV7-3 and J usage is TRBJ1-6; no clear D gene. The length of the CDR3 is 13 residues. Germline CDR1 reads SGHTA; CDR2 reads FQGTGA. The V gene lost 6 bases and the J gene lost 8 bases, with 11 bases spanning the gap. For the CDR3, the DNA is TGTGCCAGCAGTCGCATAGAGGATTCACCCCTCCACTTT. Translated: CASSRIEDSPLHF.

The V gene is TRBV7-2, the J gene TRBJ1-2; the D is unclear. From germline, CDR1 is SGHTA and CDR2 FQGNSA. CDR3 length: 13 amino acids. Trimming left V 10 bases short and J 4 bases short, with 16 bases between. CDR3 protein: CATADPTPYGYTF. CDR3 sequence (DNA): TGTGCCACCGCGGATCCTACCCCCTATGGCTACACCTTC.

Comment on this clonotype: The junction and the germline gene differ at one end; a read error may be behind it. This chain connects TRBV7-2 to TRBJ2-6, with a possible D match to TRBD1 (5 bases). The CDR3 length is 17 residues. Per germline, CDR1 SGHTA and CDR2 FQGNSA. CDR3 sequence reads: CASSLAYRNSGANVQTF. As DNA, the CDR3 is TGTGCCAGCAGCTTAGCATACAGAAACTCTGGGGCCAACGTCCAGACTTTC.

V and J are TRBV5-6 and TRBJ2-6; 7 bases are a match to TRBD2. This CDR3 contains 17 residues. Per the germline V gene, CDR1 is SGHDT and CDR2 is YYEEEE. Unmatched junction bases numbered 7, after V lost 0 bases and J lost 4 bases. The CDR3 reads CASSLVWEGSGANVLTF. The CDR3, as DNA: TGTGCCAGCAGCTTGGTATGGGAGGGGTCAGGGGCCAACGTCCTGACTTTC.

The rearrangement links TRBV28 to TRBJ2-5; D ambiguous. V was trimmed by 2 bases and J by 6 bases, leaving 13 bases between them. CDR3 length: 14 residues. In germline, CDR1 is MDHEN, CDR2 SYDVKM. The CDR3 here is CASSLLKVDQTQYF. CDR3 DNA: TGTGCCAGCAGTTTACTTAAGGTCGATCAGACCCAGTACTTC.

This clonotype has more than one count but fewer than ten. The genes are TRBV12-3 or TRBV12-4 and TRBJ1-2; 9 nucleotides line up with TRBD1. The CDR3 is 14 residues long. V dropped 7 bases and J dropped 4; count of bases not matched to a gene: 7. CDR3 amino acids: CASTRDRASYGYTF. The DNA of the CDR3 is TGTGCCAGCACCCGGGACAGGGCTAGCTATGGCTACACCTTC.

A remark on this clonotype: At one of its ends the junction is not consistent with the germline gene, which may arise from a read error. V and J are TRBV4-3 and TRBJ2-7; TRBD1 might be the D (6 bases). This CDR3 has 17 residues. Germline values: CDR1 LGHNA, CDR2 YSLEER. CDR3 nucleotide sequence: TGCGCCAGCAGCCCGGACGAATTACAGGGTAGCTCCTACGAGCGGTACTTC. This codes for CASSPDELQGSSYERYF.